The rows below give T cell receptor beta chains drawn from one sample of a study of PD-1 blockade in classical Hodgkin lymphoma. Assay: immunoSEQ multiplex PCR; the TCRdb copy retains only in-frame clones and omits some. The sample shows over 75,000 clones, roughly nine tenths of them seen only once. Sequenced material: peripheral blood mononuclear cells (PBMCs), taken before the fourth cycle of nivolumab. These receptors were collected from a human donor with classical Hodgkin lymphoma. The CDR3 runs from the conserved cysteine through the conserved F or W. D genes are given only for firm matches. The size entry is marked missing in some rows and otherwise reads once, few, many or a size class.

TRBV27	NA	14	NA	TRBJ1-4	TGTGCCAGCAGTTTGTCCACGGGGGCTGAAAAACTGTTTTTT	CASSLSTGAEKLFF
TRBV4-2	once	14	NA	TRBJ2-7	TGTGCCAGCAGCCAAGTTGGGAACTCCTACGAGCAGTACTTC	CASSQVGNSYEQYF
TRBV13	NA	16	NA	TRBJ1-2	TGTGCCAGCAGCTTATTAGAGGCGACAGCGAACTATGGCTACACCTTC	CASSLLEATANYGYTF
TRBV30	NA	16	TRBD2	TRBJ2-2	TGTGCCTGGAGTGGCGGGGGGGCCCCGAGGACCGGGGAGCTGTTTTTT	CAWSGGGAPRTGELFF
TRBV6-6	NA	14	NA	TRBJ2-7	TGTGCCAGCAGACCGGGTCAAGGATTCGACGAGCAGTACTTC	CASRPGQGFDEQYF
TRBV5-1	NA	17	NA	TRBJ2-3	TGCGCCAGCAGCTTATCGCCCGGGGGCGCTTCGCCCGATACGCAGTATTTT	CASSLSPGGASPDTQYF
TRBV4-1	NA	17	NA	TRBJ2-1	TGCGCCAGCAGCCCCGATTCTACTAGCAACTCCTACAATGAGCAGTTCTTC	CASSPDSTSNSYNEQFF
TRBV28	NA	12	NA	TRBJ1-5	TGTGCCAGCAGACAGGGAAATCAGCCCCAGCATTTT	CASRQGNQPQHF
TRBV19	once	16	TRBD2	TRBJ2-5	TGTGCCAGTAGCCCGGGACTAGCGGGGGGGCTTGAGACCCAGTACTTC	CASSPGLAGGLETQYF
TRBV13	NA	14	NA	TRBJ2-7	TGTGCCAGCAGCTTGGGTGCCAGGGATTACGAGCAGTACTTC	CASSLGARDYEQYF
TRBV6-6	NA	14	NA	TRBJ1-1	TGTGCCAGCAGACAGGGTGCGTCTGACACTGAAGCTTTCTTT	CASRQGASDTEAFF
TRBV4-3	NA	14	TRBD2	TRBJ2-3	TGCGCCAGCAGCCGCCGGGGGGGCACAGATACGCAGTATTTT	CASSRRGGTDTQYF
TRBV27	NA	14	NA	TRBJ1-5	TGTGCCAGCAGGCTACAGGGACGCAATCAGCCCCAGCATTTT	CASRLQGRNQPQHF
TRBV6-5	NA	15	TRBD1	TRBJ2-5	TGTGCCAGCAGTTTCGGGACAGGGACCTTAGAGACCCAGTACTTC	CASSFGTGTLETQYF
TRBV9	NA	14	TRBD2	TRBJ2-7	TGTGCCAGCAGCGCGGGACTAGCGTACGGCGAGCAGTACTTC	CASSAGLAYGEQYF
TRBV10-2	NA	13	NA	TRBJ2-5	TGCGCCAGCAGCCCACGACGAGGGGAGACCCAGTACTTC	CASSPRRGETQYF
TRBV4-2	NA	15	NA	TRBJ2-1	TGTGCCAGCACCTCCGGGGAGGAGCCTTACAATGAGCAGTTCTTC	CASTSGEEPYNEQFF
TRBV5-8	NA	15	NA	TRBJ1-1	TGTGCCAGCAGCTTTTATAGAAGTATGAACACTGAAGCTTTCTTT	CASSFYRSMNTEAFF